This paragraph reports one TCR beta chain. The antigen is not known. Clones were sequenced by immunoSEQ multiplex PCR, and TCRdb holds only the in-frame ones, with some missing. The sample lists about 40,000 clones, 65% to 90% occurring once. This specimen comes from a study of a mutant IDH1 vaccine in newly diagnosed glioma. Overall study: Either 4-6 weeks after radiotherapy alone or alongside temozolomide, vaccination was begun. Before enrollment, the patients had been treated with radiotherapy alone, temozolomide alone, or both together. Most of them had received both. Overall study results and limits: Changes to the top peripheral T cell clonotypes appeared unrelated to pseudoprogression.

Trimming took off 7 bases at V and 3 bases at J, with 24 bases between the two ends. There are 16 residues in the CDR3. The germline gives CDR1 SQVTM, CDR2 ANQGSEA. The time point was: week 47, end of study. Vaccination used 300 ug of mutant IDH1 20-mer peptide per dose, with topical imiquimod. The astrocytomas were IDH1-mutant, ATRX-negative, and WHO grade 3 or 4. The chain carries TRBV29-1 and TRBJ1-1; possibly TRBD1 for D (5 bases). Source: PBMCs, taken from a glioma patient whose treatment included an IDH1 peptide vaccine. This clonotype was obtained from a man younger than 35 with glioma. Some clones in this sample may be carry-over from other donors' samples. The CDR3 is CSAIGLHGTVHTEAFF. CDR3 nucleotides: TGCAGCGCTATTGGACTTCATGGGACGGTACACACTGAAGCTTTCTTT.